The TCR beta chain under discussion was sequenced for a study of cytomegalovirus exposure and HLA in healthy donors. Study results and caveats: The authors later linked a missense DCLRE1C variant to TCR beta V- and J-gene trimming.

Of note for this clone: Its antigen is as yet unknown.

This CDR3 is 15 amino acids long. Germline loops: CDR1 MDHEN, CDR2 SYDVKM. After removal of 5 bases from V and 5 bases from J, the junction contained 10 bases not matched to a gene. The PCR contained 60 Vbeta and 13 Jbeta primers. Only in-frame clones appear in the TCRdb table, and some are missing; sequencing was by immunoSEQ multiplex PCR. The sample consists of 150,000 to 200,000 clones, over 70% of them appearing once. This clonotype originated in a woman aged 25 to 39 in good health and CMV-seropositive. This chain links TRBV28 with TRBJ1-1; TRBD1 aligns across 8 bases. The material sequenced was PBMCs. Here the CDR3 DNA reads TGTGCCAGCAGTCCGGCAGGGGGCGCAGGGACTGAAGCTTTCTTT. Amino acid sequence: CASSPAGGAGTEAFF.